This T cell receptor beta chain was identified during a study of T cells in Graves' hyperthyroidism and ophthalmopathy. Study context: Peripheral blood samples were taken at initial diagnosis, prior to any treatment. Notes on the study in general: The majority of expanded thyroid clonotypes above 0.001 also appeared in blood.

TCR beta CDR3 regions were amplified from RNA. HTBI primers were the set used in a first-round RT-PCR of the TCR CDR3. TCRdb recomputed calls from the multiplex PCR reads with MiXCR, one row per CDR3 protein. The sample holds some 550,000 distinct CDR3 sequences, 20% seen once. Out of more than 8 ml of fresh peripheral blood came the PBMCs. This clonotype showed up many times. Its specificity is not known. Trimming stripped 2 bases from V and 4 bases from J, with 6 bases between. The CDR3 is made up of 13 amino acids. CDR1 and CDR2 (germline): MNHNS, SASEGT. The gene calls are TRBV6-1 and TRBJ1-5, with D hard to call. The sequence derives from a man between 18 and 35 years old with Graves' hyperthyroidism. Sequencing was performed on blood. The CDR3, as DNA: TGTGCCAGCAGTGAACGGTGGAATCAGCCCCAGCATTTT. Translating gives CASSERWNQPQHF.